Presented here are 14 T cell receptor beta chains from one specimen sequenced in a study of CD8 T cells in ankylosing spondylitis. TCRdb reprocessed the 5' RACE reads via MiXCR and lists one record per CDR3 protein. The profile shows roughly 100,000 distinct CDR3 sequences, around 24% of them singletons. The sequenced material came from synovial fluid, either unsorted or a sorted T cell fraction (not recorded which). Receptors originate from a male donor with ankylosing spondylitis.

The chain couples TRBV4-1 to TRBJ2-1; 8 nucleotides line up with TRBD1. Germline-derived CDR1 and CDR2 are MGHRA and YSYEKL. This CDR3 is 15 amino acids long. V was pared by 0 bases and J by 5 bases, with 3 bases of the junction left unmatched. CDR3 coding DNA: TGCGCCAGCAGCCAAGACCGACAGGGGCACAATGAGCAGTTCTTC. Residues: CASSQDRQGHNEQFF.

This clonotype was detected only a few times. The CDR3 DNA reads TGTGCCAGCCGAATGGGACTAGCGGTCACAGATACGCAGTATTTT. This sequence encodes CASRMGLAVTDTQYF. The chain uses TRBV12-3 or TRBV12-4 and TRBJ2-3; 11 positions match TRBD2. The CDR3 extends over 15 amino acids. The V gene end was trimmed by 8 bases and the J gene end by 2 bases; junction bases not matched to a gene: 6.

This clonotype has only a few counts. The CDR3 spells CASSPNPLLTGGYTF. Written as DNA, the CDR3 is TGTGCCAGCAGTCCCAACCCCCTCCTTACGGGTGGCTACACCTTC. The J gene is TRBJ1-2, the V gene TRBV28; the D is unclear. This CDR3 is built from 15 residues. Trimming took off 5 bases at V and 7 bases at J, with 20 bases between the two ends. Germline loops: CDR1 MDHEN, CDR2 SYDVKM.

In this sample, this clonotype turned up a few times. This sequence joins TRBV5-1 and TRBJ2-2; TRBD2 matches at 13 bases. Germline CDR1 reads SGHRS; CDR2 reads YFSETQ. V was clipped by 1 base and J by 4 bases; unmatched bases: 7. The CDR3 extends over 18 amino acids. The CDR3 spells CASSLTSGRAAVTGELFF. The CDR3 bases are TGCGCCAGCAGCTTGACTAGCGGGAGGGCCGCGGTCACCGGGGAGCTGTTTTTT.

This chain joins TRBV2 and TRBJ2-1, with D perhaps TRBD1 (5 bases). The germline gives CDR1 SNHLY, CDR2 FYNNEI. CDR3 length: 15 amino acids. V dropped 4 bases and J dropped 6 bases, with 16 bases sitting between them. The CDR3 coding sequence is TGTGCCAGCAGTGGCAGGGCCAGCTGGGGCAATGAGCAGTTCTTC. Translation: CASSGRASWGNEQFF.

At least ten counts were recorded for this clonotype. The chain is built from TRBV7-7 and TRBJ2-2; maybe TRBD1 (8 bases). Trimming removed 5 bases from V and 5 bases from J, with 15 bases in between. The CDR3 has 15 residues. Germline V gene sequence: CDR1 SSHAT, CDR2 FNYEAQ (reference sequence). The CDR3 reads CASSQDRGGTGELFF. The CDR3 nucleotides are TGTGCCAGCAGCCAAGACAGGGGAGGGACCGGGGAGCTGTTTTTT.

V gene TRBV9 combines with J gene TRBJ2-2; D gene unclear. The V end was cut by 5 bases, the J end by 7 bases, with 18 bases between. The germline CDR1 and CDR2 sequences are SGDLS and YYNGEE. This CDR3 has 15 residues. In DNA, the CDR3 is TGTGCCAGCAGTTATCTGGGAATTCCCGGCGGGGAGCTGTTTTTT. Translating gives CASSYLGIPGGELFF.

This clonotype was picked up many times. The chain employs TRBV7-8 and TRBJ2-2; D is unclear. The CDR3 sequence is 14 residues long. The germline V gene encodes CDR1 SGHVS and CDR2 FQNEAQ. Deletions cut 3 bases from V and 7 bases from J, with 12 bases between. CDR3 DNA sequence: TGTGCCAGCAGCTTGGTTTTCGGTGACGGGGAGCTGTTTTTT. Protein: CASSLVFGDGELFF.

This chain links TRBV6-1 with TRBJ2-3; 10 bases map to TRBD2. The junction had 9 bases not matched to a gene; V was cut back by 8 bases and J by 4 bases. The CDR3 has 15 amino acids. CDR1 MNHNS and CDR2 SASEGT come from the germline V gene. CDR3 in amino acids: CASPPAGGIPDTQYF. As DNA, the CDR3 is TGTGCCAGCCCCCCAGCGGGAGGGATCCCAGATACGCAGTATTTT.

This clonotype was observed many times. The CDR3 DNA follows: TGTGCCAGCAGCCCCCGGGCTGGAAACACCATATATTTT. Protein sequence: CASSPRAGNTIYF. The chain joins TRBV3-1 to TRBJ1-3; no clear D. The CDR3 consists of 13 residues. The germline V and J ends were trimmed by 4 bases and 2 bases, with 6 bases remaining between them. Looked up from germline, CDR1 is LGHDT and CDR2 is YNNKEL (reference sequence).

The sample holds a few counts of this clonotype. The gene calls are TRBV20-1 and TRBJ2-5; 8 bases align to TRBD2. Germline CDR1 DFQATT, CDR2 SNEGSKA (reference sequence). The CDR3 length is 15 residues. V shed 0 bases, J shed 2 bases, and the junction held 5 bases outside the gene matches. The CDR3 region has the DNA TGCAGTGCTAGAGATGGGGCTAGCGGGCAAGAGACCCAGTACTTC. Translated: CSARDGASGQETQYF.

There are a few counts of this clonotype. The gene calls are TRBV20-1 and TRBJ1-2; unclear D gene. Trimming pared 3 bases from V and 4 bases from J, leaving 12 bases between. Germline V CDR1 and CDR2: DFQATT, SNEGSKA (reference sequence). CDR3 size: 13 residues. This chain's CDR3 is CSASSQVPYGYTF. The CDR3 nucleotides read TGCAGTGCTAGTAGCCAGGTCCCCTATGGCTACACCTTC.

The chain recombines TRBV2 with TRBJ2-3, with D possibly being TRBD1 (5 bases). CDR1 SNHLY and CDR2 FYNNEI come from the germline V gene. V lost 2 bases and J 0 bases, leaving 15 bases between the germline ends. This CDR3 spans 17 amino acids. In DNA, the CDR3 is TGTGCCAGCAGTGAACAGGGTTTGGGAACTAGCACAGATACGCAGTATTTT. Translated, it gives CASSEQGLGTSTDTQYF.

This clonotype showed up many times. The V call is TRBV4-1, the J call TRBJ2-5; TRBD2 is a possible D gene (6 bases). Germline loops: CDR1 MGHRA, CDR2 YSYEKL. The CDR3 consists of 14 residues. The V gene lost 0 bases and the J gene lost 7 bases, with 12 bases spanning the gap. The CDR3 DNA reads TGCGCCAGCAGCCAAGATGGAGGGGTGGGGACCCAGTACTTC. Protein sequence: CASSQDGGVGTQYF.